These 12 T cell receptor beta chains originate from one sample sequenced in a study of cytomegalovirus exposure and HLA in healthy donors. PCR involved 60 Vbeta and 13 Jbeta primers. Assay: immunoSEQ multiplex PCR; the TCRdb copy retains only in-frame clones and omits some. In total, the table holds about 200,000 clones. Sequenced sample: PBMCs. Every receptor here comes from a boy between 10 and 17 years old in good health and CMV-seronegative.

This chain connects TRBV5-4 to TRBJ2-5, with a weak D call TRBD1 (5 bases). The V gene's germline CDR1 is SGHNT and CDR2 YYREEE (reference sequence). V lost 0 bases and J lost 5, with 11 bases in between. This CDR3 comprises 14 residues. CDR3 sequence: CASSLEGEEETQYF. The CDR3 bases are TGTGCCAGCAGCTTGGAAGGGGAAGAGGAGACCCAGTACTTC.

The chain combines TRBV19 with TRBJ1-5; TRBD1 matches at 7 bases. CDR1 is LNHDA and CDR2 is SQIVND in the germline V gene (reference sequence). The CDR3 is 14 amino acids. The V gene end was trimmed by 3 bases and the J gene end by 5 bases; junction bases not matched to a gene: 4. DNA of the CDR3: TGTGCCAGTAGTATTCGGCAGGGGGATCAGCCCCAGCATTTT. Amino acids: CASSIRQGDQPQHF.

The rearrangement joins TRBV10-3 to TRBJ2-1, with a possible D match to TRBD2 (6 bases). In germline, CDR1 is ENHRY, CDR2 SYGVKD. The CDR3 loop spans 13 amino acids. Trimming cost V 11 bases and J 5 bases, with 16 bases left between them. This CDR3 is CALSGTPNNEQFF. As DNA, the CDR3 is TGTGCCCTCTCCGGGACTCCGAACAATGAGCAGTTCTTC.

The chain uses TRBV4-1 and TRBJ1-6; weak D call: TRBD1 (6 bases). This CDR3 is built from 19 residues. The germline V gene has CDR1 MGHRA and CDR2 YSYEKL. Trimming cost V 3 bases and J 8 bases, with 26 bases left between them. As DNA, the CDR3 is TGCGCCAGCAGCCACATCCTTGGGGGTAACAGGGTTGGTGATTCACCCCTCCACTTT. Translating gives CASSHILGGNRVGDSPLHF.

The chain has TRBV7-3 and TRBJ1-2, with D unclear. Per germline, CDR1 SGHTA and CDR2 FQGTGA. V lost 5 bases and J 8 bases, leaving 18 bases between the germline ends. The CDR3 consists of 14 residues. Written as DNA, the CDR3 is TGTGCCAGCAGCCCCCGACTTGTGAGACGGGGCTACACCTTC. Its translation is CASSPRLVRRGYTF.

V gene TRBV5-1 combines with J gene TRBJ1-1; tentatively, D is TRBD1 (6 bases). The CDR3 runs to 14 residues. Per germline, CDR1 SGHRS and CDR2 YFSETQ. Trimming took off 2 bases at V and 0 bases at J, with 8 bases between the two ends. CDR3 sequence reads: CASSFGQMNTEAFF. The DNA of the CDR3 is TGCGCCAGCAGCTTTGGACAGATGAACACTGAAGCTTTCTTT.

This chain uses TRBV7-8 with TRBJ2-5, with 8 positions matching TRBD2. The germline V gene has CDR1 SGHVS and CDR2 FQNEAQ. With 6 bases clipped from V and 5 bases from J, the junction kept 14 bases outside the gene matches. The CDR3 extends over 16 amino acids. CDR3 protein: CASRVGGGPLLETQYF. In DNA, the CDR3 is TGTGCCAGCAGGGTGGGCGGGGGGCCCCTTTTGGAGACCCAGTACTTC.

V and J are TRBV7-2 and TRBJ2-1; 9 bases align to TRBD2. Germline-derived CDR1 and CDR2 are SGHTA and FQGNSA. V lost 6 bases and J lost 0; bases outside the gene matches: 15. The CDR3 totals 19 residues. The chain's CDR3 is CASRGSGSGGRSSYNEQFF. CDR3 DNA sequence: TGTGCCAGCAGAGGATCGGGTAGCGGGGGCCGGAGCTCCTACAATGAGCAGTTCTTC.

This rearrangement joins TRBV30 to TRBJ1-4; TRBD1 matches 7 bases. Losses at the gene ends were 3 bases for V and 4 bases for J; bases not matched to a gene: 5. CDR1 is GTSNPN and CDR2 is SVGIG in the germline V gene (reference sequence). The CDR3 is 14 amino acids. The CDR3 region is CAWRKGAGNEKLFF. The DNA for the CDR3 is TGTGCCTGGAGGAAGGGGGCCGGTAATGAAAAACTGTTTTTT.

V and J are TRBV27 and TRBJ2-1; D might be TRBD2 (6 bases). The ends were cut back, 3 bases at V and 3 bases at J, with 15 bases in the middle. Per the germline V gene, CDR1 is MNHEY and CDR2 is SMNVEV (reference sequence). The CDR3 is 16 residues long. CDR3 DNA: TGTGCCAGCAGTTTTCTTGGCGGGGTAATCTACAATGAGCAGTTCTTC. Translation: CASSFLGGVIYNEQFF.

The chain couples TRBV2 to TRBJ2-5; tentative D call: TRBD1 (5 bases). The germline V gene has CDR1 SNHLY and CDR2 FYNNEI. The V end was cut by 8 bases, the J end by 0 bases, with 13 bases between. This CDR3 region has 14 residues. Here the CDR3 reads CASLQGEYQETQYF. The CDR3 DNA is TGTGCCAGCCTCCAGGGTGAATACCAAGAGACCCAGTACTTC. The full variable domain, rest sourced from reference TRBV2 and TRBJ2-5, is EPEVTQTPSHQVTQMGQEVILRCVPISNHLYFYWYRQILGQKVEFLVSFYNNEISEKSEIFDDQFSVERPDGSNFTLKIRSTKLEDSAMYFCASLQGEYQETQYFGPGTRLLVL.

This sequence joins TRBV7-2 and TRBJ2-3; TRBD1 might be the D (5 bases). Trimming removed 5 bases at V and 4 bases at J, with 7 bases between. The CDR3 consists of 12 residues. Germline lookup yields CDR1 SGHTA and CDR2 FQGNSA. In nucleotides, the CDR3 is TGTGCCAGCAGCGAAGGGGCAGATACGCAGTATTTT. Translated: CASSEGADTQYF.